Below are 26 T cell receptor beta chains sequenced from a single sample in a study of blood T cells in healthy people across ages. The use of a sample-barcoded 5' primer and a J-beta primer mix characterized a second PCR of about 7 to 12 cycles. TCRdb analysed the 5' RACE reads with MiXCR anew, one entry per CDR3 protein. The sample yields 1.5 million to 2 million distinct CDR3 sequences, approximately 32% seen once. The specimen sequenced was blood. The receptor source for this set is a woman aged 25 to 39 in good health.

The DNA of the CDR3 is TGTGCCAGCCGGGGGGGCCTTGGAGATACGCAGTATTTT. It encodes CASRGGLGDTQYF. This chain links TRBV27 with TRBJ2-3; 8 nucleotides match TRBD2. The CDR3 spans 13 residues. Germline CDR1 and CDR2: MNHEY and SMNVEV (reference sequence). Trimming cost V 8 bases and J 5 bases; bases outside gene matches: 6.

V gene TRBV2 combines with J gene TRBJ1-2; TRBD1 matches 7 bases. The germline gives CDR1 SNHLY, CDR2 FYNNEI. The CDR3 runs to 12 residues. V shed 8 bases and J 10 bases; nucleotides not matched to a gene: 10. The CDR3 here is CASGSQGVDYTF. CDR3 DNA sequence: TGTGCCAGCGGTTCCCAGGGGGTCGACTACACCTTC.

The V gene is TRBV12-3 or TRBV12-4, the J gene TRBJ2-3; a possible D gene is TRBD2 (6 bases). V lost 5 bases and J lost 4, with 10 bases in between. The CDR3 runs to 13 residues. The CDR3, as DNA: TGTGCCAGCAGTGGGGGGTGGGCAGATACGCAGTATTTT. It yields the protein CASSGGWADTQYF.

V is TRBV12-3 or TRBV12-4 and J is TRBJ2-2; D is unclear. V was pared by 4 bases and J by 0 bases, with 15 bases between. This CDR3 region has 17 residues. CDR3 residues: CASSSLTWQANTGELFF. DNA of the CDR3: TGTGCCAGCAGTTCCTTAACCTGGCAGGCGAACACCGGGGAGCTGTTTTTT.

This chain joins TRBV18 and TRBJ1-4; no definite D call. V gave up 3 bases and J gave up 16 bases, with 27 bases separating them. CDR3 length: 16 residues. Looked up from germline, CDR1 is KGHSH and CDR2 is LQKENI. The CDR3 DNA follows: TGTGCCAGCTCACCGAGAGAAAGTGCCTCCGGTGAAAACGGGTTTTTT. Its protein product is CASSPRESASGENGFF.

This clonotype was seen a single time. The chain is built from TRBV3-1 and TRBJ1-2; D is perhaps TRBD1 (5 bases). The germline V gene has CDR1 LGHDT and CDR2 YNNKEL (reference sequence). Deletions cut 3 bases from V and 3 bases from J, with 20 bases between. The CDR3 runs 17 residues. CDR3 in amino acids: CASSQVGGAIGYYGYTF. The DNA for the CDR3 is TGTGCCAGCAGCCAGGTGGGAGGGGCGATCGGATACTATGGCTACACCTTC.

This chain connects TRBV11-2 to TRBJ2-7; perhaps TRBD1 as D (5 bases). Trimming pared 10 bases from V and 4 bases from J, leaving 17 bases between. The CDR3 sequence is 13 residues long. Looked up from germline, CDR1 is SGHAT and CDR2 is FQNNGV. The CDR3 spells CATLGQGSYEQYF. The CDR3 bases are TGTGCCACCTTAGGGCAGGGATCATACGAGCAGTACTTC.

This chain links TRBV12-3 or TRBV12-4 with TRBJ1-5; a possible D gene is TRBD1 (6 bases). V was shortened by 6 bases and J by 5 bases, with 14 bases between the two germline ends. The length of the CDR3 is 14 residues. For the CDR3, the DNA is TGTGCCAGCAGGGGGGACAAGATCGATCAGCCCCAGCATTTT. This gives the protein CASRGDKIDQPQHF.

This clonotype was seen only a few times. V is TRBV20-1 and J is TRBJ2-1, with D perhaps matching TRBD1 (6 bases). The length of the CDR3 is 13 residues. Per the germline V gene, CDR1 is DFQATT and CDR2 is SNEGSKA (reference sequence). The V gene lost 7 bases and the J gene lost 6 bases, with 16 bases spanning the gap. The CDR3 DNA sequence: TGCAGTGAGACCAGGGGATCATTCAATGAGCAGTTCTTC. Protein product: CSETRGSFNEQFF.

This clonotype was seen at least ten times. Compared with germline, one end of the junction differs, possibly owing to a read error. The chain is built from TRBV7-9 and TRBJ2-7, with 10 bases identical to TRBD2. In germline, CDR1 is SEHNR, CDR2 FQNEAQ (reference sequence). This CDR3 is 13 amino acids long. CDR3 protein: CASSLAGGHEQYF. For the CDR3, the DNA is TGTGCCAGCAGTTTAGCGGGGGGTCACGAGCAGTACTTC.

This clonotype has a handful of counts. The chain combines TRBV3-1 with TRBJ2-1, with D tentatively TRBD1 or TRBD2 (5 bases each). V lost 5 bases to trimming and J lost 0 bases, with 11 bases between them. Per the germline V gene, CDR1 is LGHDT and CDR2 is YNNKEL (reference sequence). This CDR3 spans 15 amino acids. DNA for the CDR3: TGTGCCAGCAGCGGGGGTTGGGCCTCCTACAATGAGCAGTTCTTC. This translates into CASSGGWASYNEQFF.

V is TRBV12-3 or TRBV12-4 and J is TRBJ2-1; D is uncertain. This CDR3 is built from 12 residues. V gave up 10 bases and J gave up 6 bases, with 13 bases separating them. CDR3 sequence reads: CATDPWVNEQFF. CDR3 nucleotides: TGTGCCACCGACCCATGGGTCAATGAGCAGTTCTTC.

The chain employs TRBV10-1 and TRBJ2-5; 8 bases agree with TRBD1. The ends lost 6 bases at V and 11 bases at J; junction bases unmatched: 8. The CDR3 consists of 12 residues. Germline CDR1 is WNHNN and CDR2 is SYGVQD (reference sequence). Here the CDR3 reads CASSPATGEQYF. DNA for the CDR3: TGCGCCAGCAGCCCCGCGACAGGGGAGCAGTACTTC.

The chain carries TRBV30 and TRBJ1-4; TRBD1 matches 9 bases. This CDR3 is built from 12 residues. Germline trimming cut 8 bases from V and 8 bases from J; bases unmatched to any gene: 6. Germline V gives CDR1 GTSNPN, CDR2 SVGIG (reference sequence). Here the CDR3 DNA reads TGTGCCGGAGACAGGGGGAGAGAAAAACTGTTTTTT. It specifies CAGDRGREKLFF.

The chain couples TRBV5-6 to TRBJ2-5; D uncertain. Trimming shortened V by 2 bases and J by 5 bases, and 10 bases separated the two germline ends. The CDR3 has 13 residues. The germline CDR1 and CDR2 sequences are SGHDT and YYEEEE. The CDR3 bases are TGTGCCAGCAGCTTAACAGCTGTGGAGACCCAGTACTTC. It specifies CASSLTAVETQYF.

This clonotype was counted only a few times. The V gene is TRBV7-3, the J gene TRBJ2-7; 8 bases align to TRBD1. This CDR3 comprises 14 residues. Germline CDR1 reads SGHTA; CDR2 reads FQGTGA. V lost 4 bases to trimming and J lost 8 bases; unmatched junction nucleotides: 10. The CDR3, as DNA: TGTGCCAGCAGCTCGACAGGGGCGGATTATAAGCAGTACTTC. It codes for CASSSTGADYKQYF.

This clonotype appeared many times. The V and J genes are TRBV6-6 and TRBJ2-1; 13 nucleotides align to TRBD2. The germline V gene encodes CDR1 MNHNY and CDR2 SVGAGI (reference sequence). CDR3 length equals 17 residues. The V gene end was trimmed by 0 bases and the J gene end by 2 bases; junction bases not matched to a gene: 1. The CDR3 coding sequence is TGTGCCAGCAGTTACTCCGGACTAGCGGGGGCCTACAATGAGCAGTTCTTC. It yields the protein CASSYSGLAGAYNEQFF.

The chain carries TRBV28 and TRBJ2-3, with no clear D. CDR1 and CDR2 (germline): MDHEN, SYDVKM. This CDR3 contains 15 residues. Trimming removed 6 bases from V and 1 base from J, with 14 bases in between. In DNA, the CDR3 is TGTGCCAGCAGGTCGGGCAGCCTCGGCACAGATACGCAGTATTTT. This sequence encodes CASRSGSLGTDTQYF. The whole variable domain, filled in from reference TRBV28 and TRBJ2-3, reads DVKVTQSSRYLVKRTGEKVFLECVQDMDHENMFWYRQDPGLGLRLIYFSYDVKMKEKGDIPEGYSVSREKKERFSLILESASTNQTSMYLCASRSGSLGTDTQYFGPGTRLTVL.

This clonotype was detected a few times. The chain has TRBV27 and TRBJ2-7; 9 bases align to TRBD1. CDR3 size: 16 residues. Germline-derived CDR1 and CDR2 are MNHEY and SMNVEV (reference sequence). Trimming at V came to 8 bases and at J to 6 bases, leaving 17 bases not matched to a gene. The CDR3 loop is CASSQNLPGQGFEQYF. CDR3 sequence (DNA): TGTGCCAGCTCGCAGAACCTCCCGGGACAGGGATTCGAGCAGTACTTC.

The chain couples TRBV20-1 to TRBJ2-3, with D possibly TRBD2 on 6 matching bases. The CDR3 totals 15 residues. Trimming took 5 bases from V and 1 from J, leaving 16 bases between them. CDR1 DFQATT and CDR2 SNEGSKA come from the germline V gene (reference sequence). CDR3 sequence reads: CSARLWGTGTDTQYF. The CDR3 coding sequence is TGCAGTGCTCGCCTTTGGGGGACTGGCACAGATACGCAGTATTTT.

A note on this clonotype: Relative to the germline gene, one junction end is altered; a read error may explain this. This chain connects TRBV20-1 to TRBJ1-2; 8 bases match TRBD1. This CDR3 has 14 residues. The V gene's germline CDR1 is DFQATT and CDR2 SNEGSKA (reference sequence). CDR3 sequence: CRAPGGRGVYGYTF. The CDR3 DNA reads as TGCCGTGCTCCAGGGGGCAGGGGTGTCTATGGCTACACCTTC.

This chain joins TRBV25-1 and TRBJ1-6, with 9 bases that match TRBD1. This CDR3 is 16 amino acids long. Germline V gene lookup returns CDR1 MGHDK and CDR2 SYGVNS. Germline trimming cut 2 bases from V and 9 bases from J; bases unmatched to any gene: 8. The DNA of the CDR3 is TGTGCCAGCAGTGAAAGGGGGACAGGGTTTGGTTCACCCCTCCACTTT. This encodes CASSERGTGFGSPLHF. Full variable domain (remainder filled in from reference TRBV25-1 and TRBJ1-6): EADIYQTPRYLVIGTGKKITLECSQTMGHDKMYWYQQDPGMELHLIHYSYGVNSTEKGDLSSESTVSRIRTEHFPLTLESARPSHTSQYLCASSERGTGFGSPLHFGNGTRLTVT.

The rearrangement links TRBV20-1 to TRBJ2-5; D is unresolved. This CDR3 spans 14 amino acids. V was cut by 4 bases and J by 1 base, with 13 bases left in between. Germline V gene sequence: CDR1 DFQATT, CDR2 SNEGSKA (reference sequence). The CDR3 nucleotides are TGCAGTGCTATTGTCCCGAAGGGCCAAGAGACCCAGTACTTC. Its translation is CSAIVPKGQETQYF.

The chain combines TRBV12-3 or TRBV12-4 with TRBJ2-2; no reliable D call. V was trimmed by 6 bases and J by 7 bases, leaving 12 bases between them. This CDR3 has 13 residues. This CDR3 is CASSPALSGELFF. In nucleotides, the CDR3 is TGTGCCAGCAGCCCCGCGTTAAGCGGGGAGCTGTTTTTT.

This sequence joins TRBV7-9 and TRBJ2-7; TRBD2 matches 7 bases. The germline V gene encodes CDR1 SEHNR and CDR2 FQNEAQ (reference sequence). Trimming at V came to 2 bases and at J to 6 bases, leaving 7 bases not matched to a gene. This CDR3 has 14 residues. The DNA of the CDR3 is TGTGCCAGCAGCTTAAGTCGTGCGGGGGTCGAGCAGTACTTC. Translated: CASSLSRAGVEQYF.

This clonotype was counted a few times. The chain couples TRBV7-8 to TRBJ2-5; 11 bases are a match to TRBD2. Matching the DNA end better, TRBJ2-7 makes the J call doubtful. The germline V gene encodes CDR1 SGHVS and CDR2 FQNEAQ. The CDR3 loop spans 14 amino acids. CDR3 residues: CASSLSGGGDEQYF. The CDR3 DNA sequence: TGTGCCAGCAGCCTTAGCGGGGGGGGCGACGAGCAGTACTTC.